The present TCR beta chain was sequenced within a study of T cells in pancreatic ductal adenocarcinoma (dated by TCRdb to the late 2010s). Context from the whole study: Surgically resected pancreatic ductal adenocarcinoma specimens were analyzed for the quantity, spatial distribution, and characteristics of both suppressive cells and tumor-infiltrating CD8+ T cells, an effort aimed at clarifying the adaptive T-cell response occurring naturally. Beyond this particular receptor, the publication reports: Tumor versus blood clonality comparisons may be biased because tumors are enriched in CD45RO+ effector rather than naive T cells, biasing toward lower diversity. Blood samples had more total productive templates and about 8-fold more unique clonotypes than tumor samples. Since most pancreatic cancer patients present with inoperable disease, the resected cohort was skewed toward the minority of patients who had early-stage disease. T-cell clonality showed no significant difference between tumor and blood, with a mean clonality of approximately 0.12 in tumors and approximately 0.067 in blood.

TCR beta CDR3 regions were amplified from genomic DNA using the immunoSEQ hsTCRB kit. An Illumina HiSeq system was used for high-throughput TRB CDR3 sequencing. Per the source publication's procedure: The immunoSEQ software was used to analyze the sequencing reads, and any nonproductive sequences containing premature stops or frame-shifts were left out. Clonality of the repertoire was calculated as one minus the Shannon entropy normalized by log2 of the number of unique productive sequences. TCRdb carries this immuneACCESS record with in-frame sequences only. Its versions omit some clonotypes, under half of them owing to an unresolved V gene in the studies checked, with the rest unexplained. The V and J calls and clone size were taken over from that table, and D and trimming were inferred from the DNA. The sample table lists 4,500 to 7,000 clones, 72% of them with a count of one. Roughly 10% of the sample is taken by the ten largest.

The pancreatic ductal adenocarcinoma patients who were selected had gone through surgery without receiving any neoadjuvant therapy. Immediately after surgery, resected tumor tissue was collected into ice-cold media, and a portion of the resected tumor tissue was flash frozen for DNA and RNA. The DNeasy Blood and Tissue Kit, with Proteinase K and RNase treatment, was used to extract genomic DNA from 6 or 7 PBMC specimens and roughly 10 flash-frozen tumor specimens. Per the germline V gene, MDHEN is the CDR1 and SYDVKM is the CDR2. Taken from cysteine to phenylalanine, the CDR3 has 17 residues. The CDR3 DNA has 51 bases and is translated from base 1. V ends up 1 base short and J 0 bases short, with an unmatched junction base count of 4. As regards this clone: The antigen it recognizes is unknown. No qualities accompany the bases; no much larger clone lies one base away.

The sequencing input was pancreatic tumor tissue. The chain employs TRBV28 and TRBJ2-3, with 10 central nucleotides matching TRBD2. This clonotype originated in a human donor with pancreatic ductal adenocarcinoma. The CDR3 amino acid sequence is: CASSLYISGGSTDTQYF. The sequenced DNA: TGTGCCAGCAGTTTATACATTAGCGGGGGGAGCACAGATACGCAGTATTTT.